The subject of this entry is one T cell receptor beta chain. Its binding antigen is unknown. No base-level quality is on record; no much larger clone is a single base apart. These data come from a study of PD-1 blockade in classical Hodgkin lymphoma (dated by TCRdb to about 2020). In the study overall: Nivolumab dosing was 3 mg/kg intravenously every 2 weeks, continuing until either disease progression or unacceptable toxicity. The study used CyTOF and TCR beta sequencing to define a peripheral blood immune signature of response to PD-1 blockade in classical Hodgkin lymphoma.

CDR3 length: 12 amino acids, cysteine to phenylalanine. Only the CDR3 DNA stays, 36 bases, in frame from base 1. CDR1 is given as MGHRA and CDR2 as YSYEKL, both from the germline V gene. V was cut back by 1 base and J by 4 bases, leaving a gap of 3 bases between them. What the time point label conveys for this sample: cycle 4 day 1 (C4D1), after less than seven weeks of nivolumab. Every trial patient had relapsed after autologous stem cell transplantation, and cohorts A, B and C differed in prior brentuximab vedotin exposure. The trial cohort comprised 60 or so patients with relapsed/refractory classical Hodgkin lymphoma whose best overall responses were complete response, partial response or progressive disease. Single-agent nivolumab was administered to trial patients in the multi-cohort phase II CheckMate 205 trial. An independent review committee assessed best overall response by applying the 2007 International Working Group response criteria. Trial PBMCs were obtained immediately prior to nivolumab initiation (C1D1) and on therapy at cycle 2 day 1 and cycle 4 day 1. Peripheral blood was collected in 8 mL Vacutainer Cell Preparation Tubes, from which PBMCs were isolated by centrifugation and then cryopreserved.

The investigation overall reported the following: Trial patients achieving complete response had baseline diversity similar to newly diagnosed patients, whereas partial responders and progressors had significantly lower diversity. Baseline TCR diversity was reported to be lower in newly diagnosed patients than in healthy donors and to be lower still in relapsed/refractory patients. Only a single clinical trial cohort was studied, and what caused the repertoire differences, possibly disease activity or prior therapy, remained undefined. Patients starting nivolumab less than 1 year after ASCT had lower diversity and were excluded from later analyses to avoid confounding by immune reconstitution. A significant rise by C4D1 was seen in CD4+ but not CD8+ TCR diversity (p=0.0027 vs p=0.16), with the rise being most apparent in complete responders (p=0.02).

The Qiagen DNeasy kit was used to extract genomic DNA both from unsorted PBMCs and from the negatively selected CD4+ and CD8+ fractions. Using primers that anneal to V and J segments, immunoSEQ multiplex PCR amplified the TCR beta CDR3 regions. A synthetic immune receptor repertoire was used to minimize amplification bias, and remaining bias was computationally removed after sequencing. The original methods were these. Custom Python scripts were used to quantify repertoire diversity as the Shannon entropy index. Unsorted, CD4+ and CD8+ repertoires were examined separately, except in combined analyses, for which CD4+ and CD8+ sequences were merged in silico. A clone counted as expanded when the clone's frequency after treatment rose at least 2-fold relative to C1D1, and clones undetected at baseline were given a pseudocount of 0.5. Clones with 0 or 1 copy at C1D1 were defined as singleton clones, while clones with 2 or more copies were defined as non-singleton clones. Clones expanded in unsorted samples were annotated as CD4+, CD8+ or unknown by matching protein sequences in sorted samples from the same patient. Wilcoxon tests were applied to paired samples to test diversity changes from C1D1 to C4D1. Entries here come from immuneACCESS through TCRdb and include only in-frame sequences with V and J called. Some clones fail to appear in such tables; in the studies checked, an unresolved V gene covers under half of the shortfall, and the cause of the remainder is unknown. V, J and clone size are taken as reported in that table, and D and trimming were inferred from the DNA itself. In this sample the table shows tens of thousands of clones, around 90% of which occur a single time. Of the sample, about a tenth is held by the ten largest clones.

The specimen was peripheral blood mononuclear cells (PBMCs), collected before the fourth cycle of nivolumab. The sequence was collected from a human donor with classical Hodgkin lymphoma. The chain links TRBV4-1 with TRBJ2-3; too little of a D gene remains to name it. The CDR3 region reads CASSQVPDTQYF. In nucleotide form, the sequence is TGCGCCAGCAGCCAAGTTCCAGATACGCAGTATTTT.